The clone carrying this TCR beta chain was observed at least ten times. No antigen is known for it. Each CDR3 protein is one row after TCRdb ran MiXCR on the 5' RACE reads. This sample has tens of thousands of distinct CDR3 sequences, with around 6.2% found just once. This sample is part of a study of CD8 T cells in ankylosing spondylitis. Study-level results: Disease-linked clones proved CD8+ and comparatively uncommon in peripheral blood. Ankylosing spondylitis blood seemed to carry a telltale TCR beta motif made of several highly homologous variants. Both synovial fluid and blood in reactive arthritis had previously been reported to carry some motif variants. It was reported that disease-linked clones were significantly enriched in matched ankylosing spondylitis synovial fluid.

Germline CDR1 reads ENHRY; CDR2 reads SYGVKD. The V gene lost 6 bases and the J gene lost 4 bases, with 18 bases spanning the gap. This CDR3 region has 15 residues. The chain joins TRBV10-3 to TRBJ1-1; the D gene is possibly TRBD1 (6 bases). Sequences were obtained from blood, either unsorted or a sorted T cell fraction (not recorded which). The sequence came from a male donor with ankylosing spondylitis or in good health (not recorded which). The CDR3 DNA is TGTGCCATCAGCATAACAGGGATGGGGGGCACTGAAGCTTTCTTT. Translating gives CAISITGMGGTEAFF.